This entry lists 3 T cell receptor beta chains sequenced from one sample in a study of OX40 agonist ivuxolimab in advanced cancers. Only in-frame clones appear in the TCRdb table, and some are missing; sequencing was by immunoSEQ multiplex PCR. This table has about 76,000 clones, 70% to 90% appearing once. This specimen consisted of CD4+ or CD8+ T cells sorted from blood, obtained in a trial of the OX40 agonist ivuxolimab. These receptors were obtained from an adult with an advanced solid tumor such as melanoma, head and neck, liver or kidney cancer.

This chain joins TRBV2 and TRBJ2-1, with 10 bases aligning to TRBD1. The CDR3 has 14 amino acids. Germline V gene data show CDR1 as SNHLY and CDR2 as FYNNEI. The V gene end was trimmed by 3 bases and the J gene end by 7 bases; junction bases not matched to a gene: 3. Here the CDR3 DNA reads TGTGCCAGCAGTGAGGGACAGGGGCTTAATGAGCAGTTCTTC. Translating it yields CASSEGQGLNEQFF.

V and J are TRBV6-4 and TRBJ2-7, with D maybe TRBD2 (7 bases). With 3 bases removed from V and 3 bases from J, the gap between germline ends came to 15 bases. The germline CDR1 and CDR2 sequences are MRHNA and SNTAGT. The CDR3 has 15 residues. The CDR3 DNA sequence: TGTGCCAGCAGTGAAAGGGGGGGACTGGACTACGAGCAGTACTTC. This sequence encodes CASSERGGLDYEQYF.

The chain uses TRBV10-2 and TRBJ1-2, with TRBD1 matching over 9 bases. Germline trimming cut 6 bases from V and 8 bases from J; bases unmatched to any gene: 4. Germline values: CDR1 WSHSY, CDR2 SAAADI. This CDR3 region has 12 residues. The CDR3 protein is CASRRTGVGYTF. CDR3 nucleotides: TGCGCCAGCAGAAGGACAGGGGTGGGCTACACCTTC.